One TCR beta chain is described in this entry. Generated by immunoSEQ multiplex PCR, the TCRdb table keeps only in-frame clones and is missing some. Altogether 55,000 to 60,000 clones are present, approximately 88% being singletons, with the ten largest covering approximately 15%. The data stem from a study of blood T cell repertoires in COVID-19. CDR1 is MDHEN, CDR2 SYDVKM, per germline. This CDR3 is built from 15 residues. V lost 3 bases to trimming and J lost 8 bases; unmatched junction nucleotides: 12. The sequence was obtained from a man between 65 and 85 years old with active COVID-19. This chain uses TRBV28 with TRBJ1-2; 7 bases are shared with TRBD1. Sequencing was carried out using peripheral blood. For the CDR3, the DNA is TGTGCCAGCAGTTTTCTAGGACAGGTACTTTCGGGCTACACCTTC. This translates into CASSFLGQVLSGYTF.